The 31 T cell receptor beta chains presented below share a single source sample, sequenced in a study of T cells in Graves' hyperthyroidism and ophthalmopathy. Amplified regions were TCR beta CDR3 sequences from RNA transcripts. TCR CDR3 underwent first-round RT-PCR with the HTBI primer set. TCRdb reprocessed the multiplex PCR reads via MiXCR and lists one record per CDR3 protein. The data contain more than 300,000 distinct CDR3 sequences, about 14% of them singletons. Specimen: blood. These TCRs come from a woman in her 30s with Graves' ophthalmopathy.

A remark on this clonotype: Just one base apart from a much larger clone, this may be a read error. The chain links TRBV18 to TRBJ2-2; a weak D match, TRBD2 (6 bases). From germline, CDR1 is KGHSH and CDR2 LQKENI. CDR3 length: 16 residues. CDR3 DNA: TGTGCCAGCTCACCAGACCTAGCGAAGAACACCGGGGAGCTGCTTTTT. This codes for CASSPDLAKNTGELLF.

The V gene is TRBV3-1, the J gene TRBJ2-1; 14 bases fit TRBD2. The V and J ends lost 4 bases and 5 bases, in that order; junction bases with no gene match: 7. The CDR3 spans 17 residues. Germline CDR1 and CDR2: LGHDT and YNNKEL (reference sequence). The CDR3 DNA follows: TGTGCCAGCAGCCGCCAGACTAGCGGGGGGGCCCACAATGAGCAGTTCTTC. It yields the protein CASSRQTSGGAHNEQFF.

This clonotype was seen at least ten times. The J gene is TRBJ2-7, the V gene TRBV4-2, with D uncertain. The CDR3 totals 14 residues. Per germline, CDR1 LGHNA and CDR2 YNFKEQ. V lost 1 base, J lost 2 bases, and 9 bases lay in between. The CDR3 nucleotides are TGTGCCAGCAGCCAAGTGTCTCCAACCTACGAGCAGTACTTC. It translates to CASSQVSPTYEQYF.

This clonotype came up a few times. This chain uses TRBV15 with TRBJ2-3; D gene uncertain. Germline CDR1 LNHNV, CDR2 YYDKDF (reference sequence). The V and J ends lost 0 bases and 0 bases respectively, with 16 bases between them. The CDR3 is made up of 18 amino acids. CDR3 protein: CATSRDQAPAFSTDTQYF. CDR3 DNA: TGTGCCACCAGCAGAGATCAGGCGCCCGCCTTTAGCACAGATACGCAGTATTTT.

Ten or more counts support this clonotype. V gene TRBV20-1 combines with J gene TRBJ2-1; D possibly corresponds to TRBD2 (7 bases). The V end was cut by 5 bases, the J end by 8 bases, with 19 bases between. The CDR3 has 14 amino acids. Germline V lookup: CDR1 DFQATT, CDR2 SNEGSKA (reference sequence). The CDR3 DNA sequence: TGCAGTGCTTCATCGCCGGGGGGCCTGCATGAGCAGTTCTTC. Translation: CSASSPGGLHEQFF.

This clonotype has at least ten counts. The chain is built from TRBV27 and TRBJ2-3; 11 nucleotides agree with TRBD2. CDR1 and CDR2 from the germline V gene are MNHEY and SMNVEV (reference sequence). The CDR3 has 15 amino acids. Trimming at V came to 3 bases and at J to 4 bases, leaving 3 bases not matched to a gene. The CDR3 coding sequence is TGTGCCAGCAGTTTGTCTAGCGGGGGGCCAGATACGCAGTATTTT. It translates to CASSLSSGGPDTQYF.

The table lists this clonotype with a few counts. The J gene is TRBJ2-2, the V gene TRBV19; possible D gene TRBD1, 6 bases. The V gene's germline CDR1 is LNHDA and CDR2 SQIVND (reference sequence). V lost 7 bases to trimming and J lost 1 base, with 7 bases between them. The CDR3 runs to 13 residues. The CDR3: CASMDRNTGELFF. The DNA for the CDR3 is TGTGCCAGTATGGACAGGAACACCGGGGAGCTGTTTTTT.

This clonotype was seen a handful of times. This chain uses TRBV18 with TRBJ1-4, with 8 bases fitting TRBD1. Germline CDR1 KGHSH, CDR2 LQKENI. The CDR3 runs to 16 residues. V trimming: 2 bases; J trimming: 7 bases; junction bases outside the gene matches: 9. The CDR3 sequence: CASSPLGGQGGEKLFF. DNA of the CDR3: TGTGCCAGCTCACCATTGGGCGGACAGGGTGGTGAAAAACTGTTTTTT.

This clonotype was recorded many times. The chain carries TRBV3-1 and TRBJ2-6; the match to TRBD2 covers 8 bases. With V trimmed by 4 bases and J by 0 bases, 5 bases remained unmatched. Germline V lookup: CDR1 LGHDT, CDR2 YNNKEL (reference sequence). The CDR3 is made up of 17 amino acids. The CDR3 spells CASSPLAVSSGANVLTF. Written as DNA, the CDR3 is TGTGCCAGCAGCCCACTAGCGGTGAGCTCTGGGGCCAACGTCCTGACTTTC.

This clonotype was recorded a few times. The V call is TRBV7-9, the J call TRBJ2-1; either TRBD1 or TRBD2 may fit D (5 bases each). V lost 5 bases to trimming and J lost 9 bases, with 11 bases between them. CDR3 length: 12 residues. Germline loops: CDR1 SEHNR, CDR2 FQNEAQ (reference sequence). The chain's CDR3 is CASSKQRGEQFF. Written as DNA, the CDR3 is TGTGCCAGCAGCAAACAGAGGGGTGAGCAGTTCTTC. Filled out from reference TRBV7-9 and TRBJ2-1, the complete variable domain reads DTGVSQNPRHKITKRGQNVTFRCDPISEHNRLYWYRQTLGQGPEFLTYFQNEAQLEKSRLLSDRFSAERPKGSFSTLEIQRTEQGDSAMYLCASSKQRGEQFFGPGTRLTVL.

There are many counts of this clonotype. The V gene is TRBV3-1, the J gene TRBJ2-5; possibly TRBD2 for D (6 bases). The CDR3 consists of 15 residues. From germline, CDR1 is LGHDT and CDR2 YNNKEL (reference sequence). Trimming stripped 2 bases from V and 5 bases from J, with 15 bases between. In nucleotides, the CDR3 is TGTGCCAGCAGCCAATTTGGCGGGGAACGGGAGACCCAGTACTTC. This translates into CASSQFGGERETQYF.

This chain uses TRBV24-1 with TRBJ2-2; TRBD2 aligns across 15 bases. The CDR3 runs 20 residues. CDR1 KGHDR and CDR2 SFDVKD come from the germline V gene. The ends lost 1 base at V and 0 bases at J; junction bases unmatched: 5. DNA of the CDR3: TGTGCCACCAGTGATTTCTCCGGGACTAGCGGGGGGTCGAACACCGGGGAGCTGTTTTTT. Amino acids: CATSDFSGTSGGSNTGELFF.

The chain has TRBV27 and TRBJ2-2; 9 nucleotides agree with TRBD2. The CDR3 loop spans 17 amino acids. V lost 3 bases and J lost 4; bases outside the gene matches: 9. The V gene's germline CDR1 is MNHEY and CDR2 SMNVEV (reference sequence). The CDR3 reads CASSFYGAGGFTGELFF. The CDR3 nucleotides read TGTGCCAGCAGTTTTTACGGGGCGGGGGGGTTCACCGGGGAGCTGTTTTTT.

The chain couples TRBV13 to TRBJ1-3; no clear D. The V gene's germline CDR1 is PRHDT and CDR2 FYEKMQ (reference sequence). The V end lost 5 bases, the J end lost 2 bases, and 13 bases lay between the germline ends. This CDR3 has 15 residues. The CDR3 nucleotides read TGTGCCAGCAGCCGCCACCCCACCCCTGGAAACACCATATATTTT. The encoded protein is CASSRHPTPGNTIYF. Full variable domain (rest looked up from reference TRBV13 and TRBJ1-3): AAGVIQSPRHLIKEKRETATLKCYPIPRHDTVYWYQQGPGQDPQFLISFYEKMQSDKGSIPDRFSAQQFSDYHSELNMSSLELGDSALYFCASSRHPTPGNTIYFGEGSWLTVV.

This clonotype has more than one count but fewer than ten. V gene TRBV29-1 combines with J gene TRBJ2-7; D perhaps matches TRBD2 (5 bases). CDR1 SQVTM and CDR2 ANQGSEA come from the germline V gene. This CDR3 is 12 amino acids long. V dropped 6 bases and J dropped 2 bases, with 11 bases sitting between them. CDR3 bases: TGCAGCGTCTACCGGACTGCCTACGAGCAGTACTTC. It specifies CSVYRTAYEQYF.

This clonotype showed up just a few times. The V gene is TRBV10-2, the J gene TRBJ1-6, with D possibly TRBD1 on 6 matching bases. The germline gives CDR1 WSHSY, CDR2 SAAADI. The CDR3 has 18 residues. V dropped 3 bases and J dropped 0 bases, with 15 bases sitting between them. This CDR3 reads CASSDDGGHSSYNSPLHF. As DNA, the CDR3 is TGCGCCAGCAGTGACGATGGGGGCCATAGCTCCTATAATTCACCCCTCCACTTT.

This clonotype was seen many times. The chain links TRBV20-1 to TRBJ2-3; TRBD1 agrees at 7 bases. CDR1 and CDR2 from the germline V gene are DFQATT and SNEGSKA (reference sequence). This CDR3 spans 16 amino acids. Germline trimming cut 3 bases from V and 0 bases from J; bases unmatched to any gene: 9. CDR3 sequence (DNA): TGCAGTGCTAGTCCAGGTGGGACAGCTAGCACAGATACGCAGTATTTT. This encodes CSASPGGTASTDTQYF.

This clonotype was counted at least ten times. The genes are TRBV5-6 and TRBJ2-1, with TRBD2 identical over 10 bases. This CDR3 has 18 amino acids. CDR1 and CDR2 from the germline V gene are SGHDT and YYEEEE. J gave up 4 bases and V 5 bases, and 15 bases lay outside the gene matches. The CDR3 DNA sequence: TGTGCCAGCAGAGGGTGTGAGGAGCGGGGGGGCCGGTACAATGAGCAGTTCTTC. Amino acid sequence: CASRGCEERGGRYNEQFF.

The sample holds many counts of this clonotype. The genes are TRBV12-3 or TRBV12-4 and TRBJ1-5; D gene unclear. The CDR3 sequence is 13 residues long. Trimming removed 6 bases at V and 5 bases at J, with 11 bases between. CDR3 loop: CASRVQMDQPQHF. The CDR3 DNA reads TGTGCCAGCAGAGTACAGATGGATCAGCCCCAGCATTTT.

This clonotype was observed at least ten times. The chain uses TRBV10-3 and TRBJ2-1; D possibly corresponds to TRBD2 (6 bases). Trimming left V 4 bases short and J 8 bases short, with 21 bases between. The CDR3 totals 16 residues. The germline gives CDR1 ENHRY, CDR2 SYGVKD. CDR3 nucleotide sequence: TGTGCCATCAGTGGAGCAAGGACGGGGACTGGGGATGAGCAGTTCTTC. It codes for CAISGARTGTGDEQFF.

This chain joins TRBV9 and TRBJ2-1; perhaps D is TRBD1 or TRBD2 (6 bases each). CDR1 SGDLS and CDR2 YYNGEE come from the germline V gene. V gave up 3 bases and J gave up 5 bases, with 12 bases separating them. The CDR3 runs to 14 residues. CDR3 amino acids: CASSDSGGNNEQFF. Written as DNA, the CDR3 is TGTGCCAGCAGCGATTCCGGGGGCAACAATGAGCAGTTCTTC.

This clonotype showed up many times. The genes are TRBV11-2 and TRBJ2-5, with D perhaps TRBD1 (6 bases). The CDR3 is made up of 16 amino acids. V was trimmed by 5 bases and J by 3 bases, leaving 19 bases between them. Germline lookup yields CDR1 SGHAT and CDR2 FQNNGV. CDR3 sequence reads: CASSPAGQNLKETQYF. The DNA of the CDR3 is TGTGCCAGCAGCCCGGCAGGACAGAACCTGAAAGAGACCCAGTACTTC.

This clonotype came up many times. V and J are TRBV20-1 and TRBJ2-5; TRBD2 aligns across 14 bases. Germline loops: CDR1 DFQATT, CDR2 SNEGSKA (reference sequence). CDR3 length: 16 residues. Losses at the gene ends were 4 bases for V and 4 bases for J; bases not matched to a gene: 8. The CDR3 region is CSATTLTSGRGETQYF. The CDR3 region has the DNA TGCAGTGCTACGACTTTGACTAGCGGGAGGGGAGAGACCCAGTACTTC.

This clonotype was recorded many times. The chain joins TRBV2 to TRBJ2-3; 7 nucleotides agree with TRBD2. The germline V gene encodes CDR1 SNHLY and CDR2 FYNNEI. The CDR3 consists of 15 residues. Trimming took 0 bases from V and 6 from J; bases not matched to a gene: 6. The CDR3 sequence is CASSEALGGMDTQYF. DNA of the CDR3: TGTGCCAGCAGTGAAGCCCTGGGGGGGATGGATACGCAGTATTTT.

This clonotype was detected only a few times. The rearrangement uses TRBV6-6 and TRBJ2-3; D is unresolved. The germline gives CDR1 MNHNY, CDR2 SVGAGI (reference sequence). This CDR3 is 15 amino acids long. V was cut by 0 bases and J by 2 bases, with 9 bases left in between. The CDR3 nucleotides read TGTGCCAGCAGTTACTCCGCTCCACACACAGATACGCAGTATTTT. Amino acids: CASSYSAPHTDTQYF.

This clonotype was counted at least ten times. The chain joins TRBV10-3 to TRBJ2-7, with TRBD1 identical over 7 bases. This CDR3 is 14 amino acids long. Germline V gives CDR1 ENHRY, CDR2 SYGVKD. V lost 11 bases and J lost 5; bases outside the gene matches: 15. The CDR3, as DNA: TGTGCCGAAAATCCAGGGGGTCCTTTGGACGAGCAGTACTTC. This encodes CAENPGGPLDEQYF.

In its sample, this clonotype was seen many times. As DNA, the CDR3 is TGTGCCAGCAGTCACAGGCTCTCCTACGAGCAGTACTTC. It encodes CASSHRLSYEQYF. The chain has TRBV11-2 and TRBJ2-7, with D perhaps TRBD1 (5 bases). The germline V and J ends were trimmed by 6 bases and 0 bases, with 9 bases remaining between them. The CDR3 covers 13 residues. Germline CDR1 is SGHAT and CDR2 is FQNNGV. The variable domain in full, completed from reference TRBV11-2 and TRBJ2-7, reads EAGVAQSPRYKIIEKRQSVAFWCNPISGHATLYWYQQILGQGPKLLIQFQNNGVVDDSQLPKDRFSAERLKGVDSTLKIQPAKLEDSAVYLCASSHRLSYEQYFGPGTRLTVT.

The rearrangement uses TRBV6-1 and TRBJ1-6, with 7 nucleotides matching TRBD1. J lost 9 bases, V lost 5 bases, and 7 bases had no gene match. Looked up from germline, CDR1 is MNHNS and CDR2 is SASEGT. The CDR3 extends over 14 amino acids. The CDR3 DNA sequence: TGTGCCAGCAGTCCCGGGACAGTCCCTTCACCCCTCCACTTT. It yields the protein CASSPGTVPSPLHF.

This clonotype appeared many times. The CDR3 is CSATWDTQYF. DNA of the CDR3: TGCAGTGCTACCTGGGATACGCAGTATTTT. The gene calls are TRBV20-1 and TRBJ2-3, with D unclear. This CDR3 region has 10 residues. Germline CDR1 reads DFQATT; CDR2 reads SNEGSKA (reference sequence). V lost 4 bases and J 6 bases, leaving 5 bases between the germline ends.

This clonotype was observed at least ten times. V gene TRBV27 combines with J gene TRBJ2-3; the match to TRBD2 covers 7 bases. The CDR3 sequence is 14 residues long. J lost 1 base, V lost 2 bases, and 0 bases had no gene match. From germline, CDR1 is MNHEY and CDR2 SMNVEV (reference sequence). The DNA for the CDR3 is TGTGCCAGCAGTTTAGGGAGGGGCACAGATACGCAGTATTTT. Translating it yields CASSLGRGTDTQYF.

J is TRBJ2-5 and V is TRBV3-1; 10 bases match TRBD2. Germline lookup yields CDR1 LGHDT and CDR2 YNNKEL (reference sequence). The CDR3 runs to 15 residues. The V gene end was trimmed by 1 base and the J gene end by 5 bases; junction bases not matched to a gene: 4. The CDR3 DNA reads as TGTGCCAGCAGCCAAGTAGCGGGGGGCGGGGAGACCCAGTACTTC. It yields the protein CASSQVAGGGETQYF.